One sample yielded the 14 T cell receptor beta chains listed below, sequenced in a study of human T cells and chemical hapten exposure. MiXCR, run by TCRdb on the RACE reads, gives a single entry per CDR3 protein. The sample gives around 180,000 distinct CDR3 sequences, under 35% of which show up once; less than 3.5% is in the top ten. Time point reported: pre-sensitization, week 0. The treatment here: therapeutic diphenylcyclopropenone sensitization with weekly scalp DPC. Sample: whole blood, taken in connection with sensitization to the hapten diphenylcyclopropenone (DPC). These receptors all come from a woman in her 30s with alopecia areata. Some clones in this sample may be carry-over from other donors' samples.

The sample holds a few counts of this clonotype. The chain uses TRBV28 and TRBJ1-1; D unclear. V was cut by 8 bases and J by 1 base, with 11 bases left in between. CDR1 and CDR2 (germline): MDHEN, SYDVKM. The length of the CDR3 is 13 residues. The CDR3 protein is CASSGPPNTEAFF. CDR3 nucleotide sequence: TGTGCCAGCTCTGGACCTCCGAACACTGAAGCTTTCTTT.

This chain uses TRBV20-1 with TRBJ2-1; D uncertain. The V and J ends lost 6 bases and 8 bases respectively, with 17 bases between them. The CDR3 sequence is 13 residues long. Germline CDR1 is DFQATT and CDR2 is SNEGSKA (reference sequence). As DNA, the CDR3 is TGCAGTGCCCACCGCGAGGCCTGGGATGAGCAGTTCTTC. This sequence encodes CSAHREAWDEQFF.

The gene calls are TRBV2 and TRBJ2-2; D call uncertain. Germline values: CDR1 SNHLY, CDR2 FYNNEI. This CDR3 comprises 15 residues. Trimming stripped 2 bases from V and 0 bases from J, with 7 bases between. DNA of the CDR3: TGTGCCAGCAGTGAACGGCAGGCGAACACCGGGGAGCTGTTTTTT. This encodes CASSERQANTGELFF.

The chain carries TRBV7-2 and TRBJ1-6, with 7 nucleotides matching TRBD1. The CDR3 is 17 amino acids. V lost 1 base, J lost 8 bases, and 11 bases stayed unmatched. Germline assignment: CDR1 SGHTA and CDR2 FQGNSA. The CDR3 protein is CASSLGEGAVFHSPLHF. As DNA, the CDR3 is TGTGCCAGCAGCTTAGGCGAGGGGGCAGTCTTCCATTCACCCCTCCACTTT.

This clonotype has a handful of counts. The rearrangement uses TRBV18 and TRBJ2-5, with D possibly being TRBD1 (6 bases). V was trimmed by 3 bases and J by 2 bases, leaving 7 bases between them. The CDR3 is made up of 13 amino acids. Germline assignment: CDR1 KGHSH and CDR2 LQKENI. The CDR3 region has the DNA TGTGCCAGCTCACCGGGGGCACAAGAGACCCAGTACTTC. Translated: CASSPGAQETQYF.

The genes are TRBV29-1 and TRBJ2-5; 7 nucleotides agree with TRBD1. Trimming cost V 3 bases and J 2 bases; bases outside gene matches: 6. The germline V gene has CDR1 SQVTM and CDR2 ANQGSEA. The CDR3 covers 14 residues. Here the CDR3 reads CSVELGQTQETQYF. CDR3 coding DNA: TGCAGCGTTGAGCTGGGACAGACTCAAGAGACCCAGTACTTC.

DNA of the CDR3: TGTGCCAGCAGTTTTTACGGGACACCGTTGAGCTCCTACGAGCAGTACTTC. Its protein product is CASSFYGTPLSSYEQYF. This chain joins TRBV28 and TRBJ2-7; perhaps TRBD1 as D (6 bases). CDR1 MDHEN and CDR2 SYDVKM come from the germline V gene. Trimming left V 3 bases short and J 0 bases short, with 18 bases between. There are 17 residues in the CDR3.

CDR3 DNA sequence: TGCGCCAGCAGTTTCCAGCAGGGGGTCAATGAAAAACTGTTTTTT. Its translation: CASSFQQGVNEKLFF. The chain joins TRBV10-2 to TRBJ1-4, with 7 bases lining up with TRBD1. Germline V CDR1 and CDR2: WSHSY, SAAADI. V lost 5 bases, J lost 5 bases, and 8 bases stayed unmatched. The CDR3 contains 15 residues.

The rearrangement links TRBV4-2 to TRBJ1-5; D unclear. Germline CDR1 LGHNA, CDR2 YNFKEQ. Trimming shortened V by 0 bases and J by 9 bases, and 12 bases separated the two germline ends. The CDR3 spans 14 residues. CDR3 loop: CASSQDGRQRPQHF. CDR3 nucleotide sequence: TGTGCCAGCAGCCAAGATGGCAGGCAGCGGCCCCAGCATTTT.

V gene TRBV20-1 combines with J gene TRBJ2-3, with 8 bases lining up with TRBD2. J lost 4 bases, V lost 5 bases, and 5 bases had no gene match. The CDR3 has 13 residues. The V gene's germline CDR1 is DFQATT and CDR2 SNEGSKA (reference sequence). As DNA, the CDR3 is TGCAGTGCTCCCGGGACTAGGGCAGATACGCAGTATTTT. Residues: CSAPGTRADTQYF.

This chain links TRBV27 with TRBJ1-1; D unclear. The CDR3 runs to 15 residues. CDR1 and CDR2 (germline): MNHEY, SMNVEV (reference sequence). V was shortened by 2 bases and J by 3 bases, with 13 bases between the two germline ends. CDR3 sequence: CASSLTRPGDTEAFF. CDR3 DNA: TGTGCCAGCAGTTTAACGCGTCCTGGGGACACTGAAGCTTTCTTT.

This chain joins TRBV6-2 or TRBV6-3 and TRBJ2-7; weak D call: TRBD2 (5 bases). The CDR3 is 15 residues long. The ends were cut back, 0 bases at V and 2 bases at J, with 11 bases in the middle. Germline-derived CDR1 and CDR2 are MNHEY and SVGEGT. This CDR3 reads CASSYSIEGPYEQYF. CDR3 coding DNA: TGTGCCAGCAGTTACTCGATCGAGGGTCCCTACGAGCAGTACTTC.

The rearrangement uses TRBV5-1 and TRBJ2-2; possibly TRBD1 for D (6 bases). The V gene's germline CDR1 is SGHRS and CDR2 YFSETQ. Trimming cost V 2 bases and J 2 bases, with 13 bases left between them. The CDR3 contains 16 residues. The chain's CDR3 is CASSFVRTVNTGELFF. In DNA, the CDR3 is TGCGCCAGCAGCTTTGTAAGGACAGTCAACACCGGGGAGCTGTTTTTT.

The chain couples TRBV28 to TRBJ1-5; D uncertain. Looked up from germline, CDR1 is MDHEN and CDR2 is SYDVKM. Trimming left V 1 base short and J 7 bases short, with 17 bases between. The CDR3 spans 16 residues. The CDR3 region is CASSLSSGTAGQPQHF. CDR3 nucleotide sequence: TGTGCCAGCAGTTTATCTTCGGGAACTGCGGGCCAGCCCCAGCATTTT.